This TCR beta chain was recorded in a study of T cell responses to AZD1222 COVID-19 vaccine. The table came from immunoSEQ multiplex PCR; TCRdb's copy has only in-frame clones and leaves some out. This repertoire shows tens of thousands of clones, roughly 88% found once; its top ten account for 4.7%. Unmatched junction bases numbered 13, after V lost 4 bases and J lost 6 bases. Looked up from germline, CDR1 is GTSNPN and CDR2 is SVGIG (reference sequence). The CDR3 spans 16 residues. This TCR derives from an adult in good health. The V gene is TRBV30, the J gene TRBJ1-1; 11 bases align to TRBD1. Sequencing was performed on peripheral blood, taken on day 0 of MenACWY control vaccination. CDR3 nucleotides: TGTGCCTGGATCGGACAGGGGGCCCTCCCCTTATCTGAAGCTTTCTTT. Translation: CAWIGQGALPLSEAFF.